This TCR beta chain stems from a study of cytotoxic CD8 clonotypes in ibrutinib-treated CLL. Study-level background: Following a median approximately eleven months of treatment, with a range of 6 to 36, response samples were taken.

Assay used: immunoSEQ multiplex PCR; TCRdb lists only in-frame clones, some missing. The sample records tens of thousands of clones, 85% to 90% being singletons. Germline values: CDR1 MDHEN, CDR2 SYDVKM. Deletions cut 7 bases from V and 4 bases from J, with 13 bases between. The length of the CDR3 is 13 residues. The count of this clone is one. The sequenced sample was PBMCs, obtained before ibrutinib treatment. The clonotype originates from a human donor with chronic lymphocytic leukemia. The genes are TRBV28 and TRBJ1-1; D is ambiguous. The CDR3 coding sequence is TGTGCCAGCAACACGGGGTGGGCCACTGAAGCTTTCTTT. This codes for CASNTGWATEAFF.